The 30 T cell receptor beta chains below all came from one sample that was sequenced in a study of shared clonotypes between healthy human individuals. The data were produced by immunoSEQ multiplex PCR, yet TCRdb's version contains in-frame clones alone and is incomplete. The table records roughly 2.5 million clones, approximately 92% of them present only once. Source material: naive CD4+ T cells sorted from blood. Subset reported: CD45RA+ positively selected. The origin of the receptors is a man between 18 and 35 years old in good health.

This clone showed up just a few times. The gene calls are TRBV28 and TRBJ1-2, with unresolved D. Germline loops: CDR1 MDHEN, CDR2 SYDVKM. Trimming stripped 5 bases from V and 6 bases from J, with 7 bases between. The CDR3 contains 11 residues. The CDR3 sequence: CASSTTDGYTF. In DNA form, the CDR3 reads TGTGCCAGCAGTACCACAGATGGCTACACCTTC.

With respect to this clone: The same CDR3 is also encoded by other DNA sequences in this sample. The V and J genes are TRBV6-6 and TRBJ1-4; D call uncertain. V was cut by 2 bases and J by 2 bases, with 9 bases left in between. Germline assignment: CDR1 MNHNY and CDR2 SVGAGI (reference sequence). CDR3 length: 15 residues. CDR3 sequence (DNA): TGTGCCAGCAGTTACGAAGGTCGCACTAATGAAAAACTGTTTTTT. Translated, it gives CASSYEGRTNEKLFF.

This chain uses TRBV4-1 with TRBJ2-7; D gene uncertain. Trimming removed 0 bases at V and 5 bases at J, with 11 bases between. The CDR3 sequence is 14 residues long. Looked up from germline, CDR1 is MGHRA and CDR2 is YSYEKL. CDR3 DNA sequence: TGCGCCAGCAGCCAAGATTCGAGAGATCACGAGCAGTACTTC. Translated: CASSQDSRDHEQYF.

CDR3 sequence (DNA): TGTGCCAGTAGTATAGATTCCGGGGGACAGACCCGGTACGAGCAGTACTTC. Translating gives CASSIDSGGQTRYEQYF. This chain uses TRBV19 with TRBJ2-7; a possible D gene is TRBD1 (7 bases). The V and J ends lost 0 bases and 4 bases respectively, with 19 bases between them. The CDR3 sequence is 17 residues long. CDR1 is LNHDA and CDR2 is SQIVND in the germline V gene (reference sequence).

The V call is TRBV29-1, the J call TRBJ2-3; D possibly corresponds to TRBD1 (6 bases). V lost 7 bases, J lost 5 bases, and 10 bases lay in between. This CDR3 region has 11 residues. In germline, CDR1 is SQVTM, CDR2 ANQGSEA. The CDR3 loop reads CSATGLDTQYF. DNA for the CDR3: TGCAGCGCAACAGGGTTAGATACGCAGTATTTT.

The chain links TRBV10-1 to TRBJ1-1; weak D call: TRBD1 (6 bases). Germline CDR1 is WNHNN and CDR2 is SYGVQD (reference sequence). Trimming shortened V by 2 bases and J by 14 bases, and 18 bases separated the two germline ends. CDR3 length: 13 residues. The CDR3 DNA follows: TGCGCCAGCAGTGAGGGGGGCCAATCGTCGACCTTCTTT. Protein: CASSEGGQSSTFF.

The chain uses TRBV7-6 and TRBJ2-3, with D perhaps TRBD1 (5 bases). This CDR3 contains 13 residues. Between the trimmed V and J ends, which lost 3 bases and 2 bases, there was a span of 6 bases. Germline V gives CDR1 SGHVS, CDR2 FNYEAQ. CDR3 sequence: CASSLDNTDTQYF. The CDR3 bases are TGTGCCAGCAGCTTGGACAACACAGATACGCAGTATTTT.

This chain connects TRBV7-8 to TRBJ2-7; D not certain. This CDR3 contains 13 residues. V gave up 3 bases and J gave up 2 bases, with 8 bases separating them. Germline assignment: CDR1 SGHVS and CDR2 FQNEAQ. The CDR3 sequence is CASSFRRAYEQYF. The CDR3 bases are TGTGCCAGCAGCTTTCGAAGGGCCTACGAGCAGTACTTC.

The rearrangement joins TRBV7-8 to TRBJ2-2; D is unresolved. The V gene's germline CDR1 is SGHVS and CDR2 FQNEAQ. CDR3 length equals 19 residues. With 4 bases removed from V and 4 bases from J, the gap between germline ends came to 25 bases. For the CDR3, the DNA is TGTGCCAGCAGCTACCGTCTAAAGGGTCCGAGCGAGGCCACCGGGGAGCTGTTTTTT. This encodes CASSYRLKGPSEATGELFF.

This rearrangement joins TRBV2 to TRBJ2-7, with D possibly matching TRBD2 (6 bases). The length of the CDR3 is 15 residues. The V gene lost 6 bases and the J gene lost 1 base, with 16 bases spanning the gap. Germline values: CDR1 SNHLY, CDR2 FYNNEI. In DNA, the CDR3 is TGTGCCAGCAGACTAAGGGTAGGAGGGTCCTACGAGCAGTACTTC. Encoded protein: CASRLRVGGSYEQYF.

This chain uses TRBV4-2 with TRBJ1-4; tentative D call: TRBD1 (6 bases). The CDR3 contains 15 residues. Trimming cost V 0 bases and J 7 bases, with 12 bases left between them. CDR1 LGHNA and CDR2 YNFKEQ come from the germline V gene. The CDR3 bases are TGTGCCAGCAGCCAAGAGACTCAGACAGGTGAAAAACTGTTTTTT. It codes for CASSQETQTGEKLFF.

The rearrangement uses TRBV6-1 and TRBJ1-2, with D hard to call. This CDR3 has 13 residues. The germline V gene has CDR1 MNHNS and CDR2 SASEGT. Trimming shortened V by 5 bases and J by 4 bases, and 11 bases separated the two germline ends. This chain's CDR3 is CASSRQESYGYTF. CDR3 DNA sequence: TGTGCCAGCAGTCGGCAGGAAAGCTATGGCTACACCTTC.

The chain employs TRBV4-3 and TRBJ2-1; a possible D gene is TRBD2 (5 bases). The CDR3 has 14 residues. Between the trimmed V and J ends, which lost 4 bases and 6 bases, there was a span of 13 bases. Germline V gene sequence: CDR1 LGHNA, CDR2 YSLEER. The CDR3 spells CASSPQITSNEQFF. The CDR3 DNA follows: TGCGCCAGCAGCCCCCAGATCACTAGCAATGAGCAGTTCTTC.

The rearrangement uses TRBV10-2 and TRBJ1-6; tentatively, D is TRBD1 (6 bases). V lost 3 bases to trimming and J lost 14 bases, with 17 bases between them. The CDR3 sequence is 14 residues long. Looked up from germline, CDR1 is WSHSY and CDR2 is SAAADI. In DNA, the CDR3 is TGCGCCAGCAGTGATACAGGGAAGGGAATGGCCCTCCACTTT. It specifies CASSDTGKGMALHF.

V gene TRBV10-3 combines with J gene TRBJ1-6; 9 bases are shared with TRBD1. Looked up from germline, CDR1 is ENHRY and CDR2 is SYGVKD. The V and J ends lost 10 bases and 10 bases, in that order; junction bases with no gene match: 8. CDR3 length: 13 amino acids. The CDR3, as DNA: TGTGCCACCCGGGACAGGGAATGGTCACCCCTCCACTTT. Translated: CATRDREWSPLHF.

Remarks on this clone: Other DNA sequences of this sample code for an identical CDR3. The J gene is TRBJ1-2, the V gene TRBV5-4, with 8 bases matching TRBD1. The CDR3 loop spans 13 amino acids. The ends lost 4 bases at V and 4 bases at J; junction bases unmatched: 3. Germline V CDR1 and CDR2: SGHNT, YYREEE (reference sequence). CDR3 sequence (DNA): TGTGCCAGCAGCCCGGACAGGGTCTATGGCTACACCTTC. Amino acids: CASSPDRVYGYTF.

The DNA of the CDR3 is TGTGCCAGTAGTGCTGGACAGGGGACAGAGACCCAGTACTTC. It specifies CASSAGQGTETQYF. The gene calls are TRBV19 and TRBJ2-5, with 9 bases that match TRBD1. CDR1 LNHDA and CDR2 SQIVND come from the germline V gene (reference sequence). The CDR3 totals 14 residues. Losses at the gene ends were 5 bases for V and 4 bases for J; bases not matched to a gene: 5.

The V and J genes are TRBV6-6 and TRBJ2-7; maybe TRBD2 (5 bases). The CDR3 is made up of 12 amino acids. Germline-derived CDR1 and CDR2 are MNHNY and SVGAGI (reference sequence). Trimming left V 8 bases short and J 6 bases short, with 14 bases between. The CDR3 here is CASLEEGGEQYF. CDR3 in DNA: TGTGCCAGCCTTGAAGAGGGCGGCGAGCAGTACTTC.

CDR3 amino acids: CAWEGNRLRSEQYF. The DNA for the CDR3 is TGTGCCTGGGAGGGAAACAGGTTACGGTCCGAGCAGTACTTC. This sequence joins TRBV30 and TRBJ2-7; D might be TRBD1 or TRBD2, each matching 5 bases. CDR3 length: 14 residues. CDR1 GTSNPN and CDR2 SVGIG come from the germline V gene (reference sequence). The V gene lost 5 bases and the J gene lost 6 bases, with 20 bases spanning the gap.

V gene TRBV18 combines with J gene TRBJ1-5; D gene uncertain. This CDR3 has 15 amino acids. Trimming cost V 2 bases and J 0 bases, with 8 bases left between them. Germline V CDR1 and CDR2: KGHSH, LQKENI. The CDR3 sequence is CASSPGQHSNQPQHF. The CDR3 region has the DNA TGTGCCAGCTCACCAGGGCAGCATAGCAATCAGCCCCAGCATTTT.

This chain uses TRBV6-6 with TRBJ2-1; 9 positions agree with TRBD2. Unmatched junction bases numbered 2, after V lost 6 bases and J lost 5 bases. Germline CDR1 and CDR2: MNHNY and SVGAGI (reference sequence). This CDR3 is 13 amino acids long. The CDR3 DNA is TGTGCCAGCAGATCTAGCGGGAACAATGAGCAGTTCTTC. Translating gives CASRSSGNNEQFF.

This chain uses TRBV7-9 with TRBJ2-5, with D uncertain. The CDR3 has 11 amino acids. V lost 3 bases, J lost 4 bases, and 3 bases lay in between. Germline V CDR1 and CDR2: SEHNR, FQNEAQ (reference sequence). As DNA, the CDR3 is TGTGCCAGCAGCTTTGTAGAGACCCAGTACTTC. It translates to CASSFVETQYF.

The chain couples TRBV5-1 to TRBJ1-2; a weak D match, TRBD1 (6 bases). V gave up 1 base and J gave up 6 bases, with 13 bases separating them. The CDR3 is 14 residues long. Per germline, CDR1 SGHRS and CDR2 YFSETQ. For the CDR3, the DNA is TGCGCCAGCAGCTTGAGTTCAGGGGAAGATGGCTACACCTTC. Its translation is CASSLSSGEDGYTF.

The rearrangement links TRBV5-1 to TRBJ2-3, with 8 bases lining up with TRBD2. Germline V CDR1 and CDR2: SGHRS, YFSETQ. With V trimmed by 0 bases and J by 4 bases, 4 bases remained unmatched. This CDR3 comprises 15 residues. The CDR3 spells CASSLGGLDPDTQYF. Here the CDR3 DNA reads TGCGCCAGCAGCTTGGGGGGACTAGACCCAGATACGCAGTATTTT. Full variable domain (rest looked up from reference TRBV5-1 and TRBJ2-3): KAGVTQTPRYLIKTRGQQVTLSCSPISGHRSVSWYQQTPGQGLQFLFEYFSETQRNKGNFPGRFSGRQFSNSRSEMNVSTLELGDSALYLCASSLGGLDPDTQYFGPGTRLTVL.

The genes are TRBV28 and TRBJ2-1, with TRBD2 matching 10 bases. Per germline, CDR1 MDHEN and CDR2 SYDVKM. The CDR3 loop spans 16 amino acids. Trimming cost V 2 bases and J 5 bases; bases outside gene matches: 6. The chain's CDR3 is CASSLVASGGHNEQFF. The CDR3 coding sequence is TGTGCCAGCAGTTTAGTAGCTAGCGGGGGCCACAATGAGCAGTTCTTC.

CDR3: CATSTQGTGNTGELFF. DNA for the CDR3: TGTGCCACCAGCACCCAAGGGACAGGGAACACCGGGGAGCTGTTTTTT. The rearrangement links TRBV15 to TRBJ2-2, with 8 bases aligning to TRBD1. Unmatched junction bases numbered 5, after V lost 4 bases and J lost 1 base. Germline loops: CDR1 LNHNV, CDR2 YYDKDF (reference sequence). This CDR3 has 16 residues.

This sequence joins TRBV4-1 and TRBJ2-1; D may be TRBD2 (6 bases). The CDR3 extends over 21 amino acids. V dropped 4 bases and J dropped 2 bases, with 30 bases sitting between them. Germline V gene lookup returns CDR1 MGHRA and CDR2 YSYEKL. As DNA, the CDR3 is TGCGCCAGCAGCCGCCCGCGACTTAGGGACTCCGAAGGTAGGCCCTACAATGAGCAGTTCTTC. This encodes CASSRPRLRDSEGRPYNEQFF.

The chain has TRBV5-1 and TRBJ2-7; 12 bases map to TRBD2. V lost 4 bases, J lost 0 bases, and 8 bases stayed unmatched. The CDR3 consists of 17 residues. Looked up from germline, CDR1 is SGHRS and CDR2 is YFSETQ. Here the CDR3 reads CASSLAGGPTSSYEQYF. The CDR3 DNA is TGCGCCAGCAGCCTAGCGGGGGGGCCCACGAGCTCCTACGAGCAGTACTTC.

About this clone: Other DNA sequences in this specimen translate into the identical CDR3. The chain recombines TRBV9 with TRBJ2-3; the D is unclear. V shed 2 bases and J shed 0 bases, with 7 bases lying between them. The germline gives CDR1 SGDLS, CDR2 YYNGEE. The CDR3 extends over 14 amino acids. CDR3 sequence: CASSVGSSTDTQYF. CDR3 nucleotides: TGTGCCAGCAGCGTTGGCTCGAGCACAGATACGCAGTATTTT.

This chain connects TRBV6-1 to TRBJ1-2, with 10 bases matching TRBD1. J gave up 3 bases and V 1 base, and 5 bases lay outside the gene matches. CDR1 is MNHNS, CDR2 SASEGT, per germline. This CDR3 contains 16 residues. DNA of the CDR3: TGTGCCAGCAGTGAAGGGATTGGGACAGGGGACTATGGCTACACCTTC. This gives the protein CASSEGIGTGDYGYTF.